This T cell receptor (beta chain) is drawn from a study of T cells in Graves' hyperthyroidism and ophthalmopathy. Study results and caveats: Also found in blood were most expanded thyroid clonotypes above 0.001.

TCR beta CDR3 regions were amplified from RNA. The HTBI primer set was used in a first-round RT-PCR of the TCR CDR3. One entry per CDR3 protein results from TCRdb running MiXCR on the multiplex PCR reads. In the table there are approximately 610,000 distinct CDR3 sequences, roughly 14% of which are singletons. This clonotype was observed many times. The antigen is undetermined. Germline V gene lookup returns CDR1 ENHRY and CDR2 SYGVKD. This CDR3 region has 17 residues. J gave up 4 bases and V 0 bases, and 11 bases lay outside the gene matches. The clonotype originates from a woman aged 40 to 55 with Graves' ophthalmopathy. The sequenced sample was blood. The V call is TRBV10-3, the J call TRBJ1-2; 7 bases are a match to TRBD1. The CDR3 coding sequence is TGTGCCATCAGTGAGTCGACTCTGGAGGGGGCGAGCTATGGCTACACCTTC. As protein: CAISESTLEGASYGYTF.